This T cell receptor beta chain appears in the sequencing data of a study of early T cells in non-severe SARS-CoV-2 infection (dated by TCRdb to the early 2020s). About the study as a whole: Because TCR sequencing relied on bulk RNA taken from unsorted whole blood, pairing of alpha and beta chains was not possible. Results the study describes overall, beyond this receptor: VDJdb matching was skewed toward anti-spike CD8 responses and likely underestimated virus-specific expansions, missing private and CD4 specificities.

A case-control design nested within a healthcare worker cohort in London, UK, was used, with weekly nasopharyngeal swab PCR tests and blood sampling performed. Between 23 and 31 March 2020, the week of the UK lockdown, healthcare workers were enrolled and then followed up weekly for as long as 16 weeks. The library was prepared using 5' RACE. Instrument used: NextSeq 500. The TCR library protocol attached unique molecular identifiers to individual cDNA molecules to correct for sequencing error and PCR bias. Sequencing covered both TCR alpha and beta chains, and within each sample the abundances of alpha and beta sequences were tightly co-correlated. From the authors' description of their analysis: Decombinator V4 was used to annotate TCR sequences for V gene, J gene and CDR3. TCRs were defined as expanded if a significant change between any two time points was detected under a Poisson model with p below 0.0001. Abundances of TCRs were expressed as counts per million after normalisation to the total number of TCRs sequenced in each sample. MAIT TCRs were defined by TRAV1-2 paired with TRAJ12, TRAJ20 or TRAJ33, and iNKT TCRs by TRAV10 paired with TRAJ18. VDJdb, accessed 1 November 2021, was searched for CMV, EBV and SARS-CoV-2 annotated TCRs, excluding TCRs annotated for multiple antigens. TCRdb trimmed the raw reads at Q25, called clones with MiXCR and kept productive beta chains. Records with the same CDR3 protein are collapsed into one entry carrying the most frequent genes and DNA. TCRdb assigned the V and J calls; the authors' analysis was not used. Within this sample are 30,000 to 35,000 distinct CDR3 sequences, with about 5% of them counted one time only. The top ten clonotypes cover 9.5% to 13% of the sample.

Trimming takes 1 base from V and 3 bases from J, and the germline ends sit 9 bases apart. The CDR1 and CDR2 encoded by the germline V gene (reference sequence) are LGHDT and YNNKEL. Reading from cysteine to phenylalanine, the CDR3 counts 14 amino acids. This entry keeps only the CDR3 DNA: 42 bases, framed from base 1. In its sample, this clonotype was seen many times. Its binding antigen is unknown. It has no much larger one-base neighbor in the sample; base qualities were not kept. The V and J genes are TRBV3-1 and TRBJ1-1; possibly the D gene is TRBD1, per 6 matching bases. What was sequenced was whole blood. The source is an adult who was a healthcare worker with PCR-confirmed SARS-CoV-2 infection or an uninfected control (not recorded which). The CDR3 protein: CASSQVAGDTEAFF. The DNA reads as follows: TGTGCCAGCAGCCAAGTGGCAGGGGACACTGAAGCTTTCTTT. Extended through the reference TRBV3-1 and TRBJ1-1 proteins, this CDR3 yields the full variable domain: DTAVSQTPKYLVTQMGNDKSIKCEQNLGHDTMYWYKQDSKKFLKIMFSYNNKELIINETVPNRFSPKSPDKAHLNLHINSLELGDSAVYFCASSQVAGDTEAFFGQGTRLTVV.